These 21 T cell receptor beta chains were sequenced from one sample in a study of blood T cell repertoires in COVID-19. TCRdb's table, derived via immunoSEQ multiplex PCR, lists solely in-frame clones and lacks some. Counted here are over 250,000 clones, roughly 90% occurring once; the ten biggest clones make up 2.6%. Material for sequencing was PBMCs or T cells enriched from blood (not recorded which). The source of these receptors is a man aged 60 to 75 who had recovered from COVID-19.

V usage is TRBV6-6 and J usage is TRBJ2-2, with 7 bases fitting TRBD2. J lost 0 bases, V lost 5 bases, and 3 bases had no gene match. The CDR3 consists of 15 residues. Germline V gene data show CDR1 as MNHNY and CDR2 as SVGAGI (reference sequence). The CDR3, as DNA: TGTGCCAGCAGTGGGAGCGGGACGAACACCGGGGAGCTGTTTTTT. As protein: CASSGSGTNTGELFF.

This clone was picked up one time. This chain uses TRBV10-1 with TRBJ1-4; D ambiguous. Germline-derived CDR1 and CDR2 are WNHNN and SYGVQD (reference sequence). The CDR3 contains 15 residues. Between the trimmed V and J ends, which lost 8 bases and 0 bases, there was a span of 13 bases. In DNA form, the CDR3 reads TGCGCCAGCCCTAGCCCGGATTCAACTAATGAAAAACTGTTTTTT. Amino acid sequence: CASPSPDSTNEKLFF.

This clone showed up just once. The V and J genes are TRBV9 and TRBJ2-1, with D possibly matching TRBD2 (5 bases). CDR1 and CDR2 (germline): SGDLS, YYNGEE. CDR3 length: 17 amino acids. Trimming took 3 bases from V and 3 from J, leaving 19 bases between them. The CDR3: CASSAELSQRYYNEQFF. In nucleotides, the CDR3 is TGTGCCAGCAGCGCCGAGCTCTCACAGCGGTACTACAATGAGCAGTTCTTC.

The J gene is TRBJ1-2, the V gene TRBV12-5, with 8 bases matching TRBD1. J lost 7 bases, V lost 4 bases, and 5 bases had no gene match. The germline gives CDR1 LGHNT, CDR2 FRNRAP. The length of the CDR3 is 13 residues. The CDR3, as DNA: TGTGCTAGTGGTTACGGACAGGGCTCTGGCTACACCTTC. Translated, it gives CASGYGQGSGYTF.

The V gene is TRBV11-1, the J gene TRBJ1-1, with D possibly being TRBD1 (6 bases). Germline-derived CDR1 and CDR2 are SGHAT and FQDESV (reference sequence). Trimming shortened V by 3 bases and J by 3 bases, and 11 bases separated the two germline ends. The CDR3 is made up of 14 amino acids. The CDR3 nucleotides are TGTGCCAGCAGCTTCGGGGGGCGAGACACTGAAGCTTTCTTT. Its translation: CASSFGGRDTEAFF.

This chain connects TRBV2 to TRBJ2-1, with unresolved D. The CDR3 totals 15 residues. V was cut by 4 bases and J by 0 bases, with 10 bases left in between. Germline CDR1 and CDR2: SNHLY and FYNNEI. CDR3: CASSGQTSSYNEQFF. In DNA form, the CDR3 reads TGTGCCAGCAGTGGCCAAACCAGCTCCTACAATGAGCAGTTCTTC.

A few counts support this clone. The chain joins TRBV6-5 to TRBJ2-7, with TRBD1 matching 9 bases. After removal of 6 bases from V and 2 bases from J, the junction contained 5 bases not matched to a gene. The germline CDR1 and CDR2 sequences are MNHEY and SVGAGI. The CDR3 is 14 residues long. The CDR3 DNA sequence: TGTGCCAGCAGGGACAGGGGTCAGACCTACGAGCAGTACTTC. Protein: CASRDRGQTYEQYF.

This chain connects TRBV5-5 to TRBJ2-7; 7 bases line up with TRBD1. The CDR3 is 14 residues long. Trimming cost V 2 bases and J 4 bases; bases outside gene matches: 6. CDR1 SGHKS and CDR2 YYEKEE come from the germline V gene (reference sequence). The CDR3 here is CASSLYRGNYEQYF. The CDR3 DNA is TGTGCCAGCAGCTTATACAGGGGAAATTACGAGCAGTACTTC.

With regard to this clone: The sample contains more than one DNA sequence encoding this CDR3. This chain connects TRBV18 to TRBJ1-5, with D possibly matching TRBD1 (6 bases). The CDR3 spans 14 residues. V was trimmed by 6 bases and J by 2 bases, leaving 11 bases between them. Looked up from germline, CDR1 is KGHSH and CDR2 is LQKENI. The CDR3 here is CASSPGGRNQPQHF. DNA of the CDR3: TGTGCCAGCTCCCCGGGGGGGCGCAATCAGCCCCAGCATTTT.

This sequence joins TRBV7-2 and TRBJ2-5, with 9 bases lining up with TRBD2. Germline V gene sequence: CDR1 SGHTA, CDR2 FQGNSA. Trimming took 4 bases from V and 5 from J; bases not matched to a gene: 8. The CDR3 is 15 amino acids. The CDR3 DNA follows: TGTGCCAGCAGCTACAAAGCGGGGGGCTGGGAGACCCAGTACTTC. This encodes CASSYKAGGWETQYF.

The CDR3 region is CASSQDSTVTFSPLHF. The CDR3 DNA reads TGCGCCAGCAGCCAAGATTCGACAGTTACTTTTTCACCCCTCCACTTT. The chain employs TRBV4-3 and TRBJ1-6, with D possibly TRBD1 on 5 matching bases. Germline V gives CDR1 LGHNA, CDR2 YSLEER. Trimming stripped 0 bases from V and 9 bases from J, with 15 bases between. The CDR3 consists of 16 residues.

This rearrangement joins TRBV5-6 to TRBJ1-2, with D unresolved. The CDR3 runs 13 residues. V lost 2 bases and J lost 4, with 9 bases in between. Germline CDR1 reads SGHDT; CDR2 reads YYEEEE. CDR3 sequence: CASSFGQIYGYTF. The CDR3 coding sequence is TGTGCCAGCAGCTTTGGTCAGATCTATGGCTACACCTTC.

The rearrangement joins TRBV30 to TRBJ1-6; TRBD1 might be the D (6 bases). The germline gives CDR1 GTSNPN, CDR2 SVGIG (reference sequence). The CDR3 is made up of 16 amino acids. The V end lost 3 bases, the J end lost 0 bases, and 12 bases lay between the germline ends. The CDR3 protein is CAWRMQGSSYNSPLHF. In DNA, the CDR3 is TGTGCCTGGAGAATGCAGGGGAGCTCCTATAATTCACCCCTCCACTTT. Looking up the rest from reference TRBV30 and TRBJ1-6 gives the full variable domain: SQTIHQWPATLVQPVGSPLSLECTVEGTSNPNLYWYRQAAGRGLQLLFYSVGIGQISSEVPQNLSASRPQDRQFILSSKKLLLSDSGFYLCAWRMQGSSYNSPLHFGNGTRLTVT.

The chain links TRBV7-8 to TRBJ1-6, with TRBD1 as a possible D gene (6 bases). V lost 5 bases to trimming and J lost 9 bases, with 20 bases between them. Germline CDR1 and CDR2: SGHVS and FQNEAQ. The CDR3 has 16 amino acids. CDR3 protein: CASSLNPGQGSSPLHF. The CDR3 bases are TGTGCCAGCAGCCTCAACCCAGGCCAGGGGAGTTCACCCCTCCACTTT.

The chain couples TRBV19 to TRBJ1-3; 7 bases are a match to TRBD1. The CDR3 is 16 residues long. Germline CDR1 reads LNHDA; CDR2 reads SQIVND (reference sequence). After removal of 6 bases from V and 4 bases from J, the junction contained 12 bases not matched to a gene. This CDR3 reads CASRPPGTEGGNTIYF. Written as DNA, the CDR3 is TGTGCCAGTAGACCCCCCGGGACAGAAGGCGGAAACACCATATATTTT.

The chain links TRBV12-3 or TRBV12-4 to TRBJ1-2; no clear D gene. V lost 4 bases and J 13 bases, leaving 19 bases between the germline ends. The CDR3 covers 13 residues. For the CDR3, the DNA is TGTGCCAGCAGTTACTATGGACTGGGAGAGGGCACCTTC. Amino acid sequence: CASSYYGLGEGTF.

There are a few counts of this clone. One end of the junction does not line up with germline, which may come from a read error. The rearrangement joins TRBV9 to TRBJ1-2, with D perhaps matching TRBD1 (6 bases). The CDR3 is made up of 12 amino acids. Germline assignment: CDR1 SGDLS and CDR2 YYNGEE. CDR3 region: CASSDRDTALVF. The CDR3 coding sequence is TGTGCCAGCAGCGACCGGGACACGGCCCTTGTCTTC.

The rearrangement links TRBV6-1 to TRBJ1-2; TRBD1 aligns across 7 bases. Germline CDR1 MNHNS, CDR2 SASEGT. The CDR3 consists of 15 residues. Unmatched junction bases numbered 5, after V lost 0 bases and J lost 4 bases. Here the CDR3 reads CASSEARGRVYGYTF. CDR3 DNA: TGTGCCAGCAGTGAAGCGAGGGGGCGCGTCTATGGCTACACCTTC.

This clone showed up just a few times. The rearrangement uses TRBV29-1 and TRBJ1-4, with 10 positions matching TRBD1. Germline lookup yields CDR1 SQVTM and CDR2 ANQGSEA. The CDR3 totals 13 residues. J lost 6 bases, V lost 6 bases, and 4 bases had no gene match. The CDR3 reads CSVAGTGDEKLFF. CDR3 in DNA: TGCAGCGTGGCCGGGACAGGGGATGAAAAACTGTTTTTT.

This clone was counted once. The rearrangement links TRBV6-5 to TRBJ1-1, with D perhaps matching TRBD1 (5 bases). The V gene lost 6 bases and the J gene lost 5 bases, with 13 bases spanning the gap. This CDR3 contains 13 residues. From germline, CDR1 is MNHEY and CDR2 SVGAGI. DNA of the CDR3: TGTGCCAGCAGGATACAGGAAGGAACTGAAGCTTTCTTT. Protein sequence: CASRIQEGTEAFF.

The chain recombines TRBV15 with TRBJ2-2; perhaps TRBD2 as D (5 bases). This CDR3 spans 13 amino acids. V lost 1 base, J lost 8 bases, and 8 bases lay in between. Germline CDR1 LNHNV, CDR2 YYDKDF (reference sequence). CDR3 region: CATSRGREGELFF. The CDR3 coding sequence is TGTGCCACCAGCAGAGGCCGGGAAGGGGAGCTGTTTTTT. Variable domain in full (rest from reference TRBV15 and TRBJ2-2): DAMVIQNPRYQVTQFGKPVTLSCSQTLNHNVMYWYQQKSSQAPKLLFHYYDKDFNNEADTPDNFQSRRPNTSFCFLDIRSPGLGDTAMYLCATSRGREGELFFGEGSRLTVL.